This TCR beta chain stems from a study of blood T cell dynamics during melanoma immunotherapy. Study-level information: First-line therapy was either pembrolizumab or nivolumab with ipilimumab for metastatic melanoma.

This CDR3 is built from 15 residues. Germline CDR1 is SGHRS and CDR2 is YFSETQ. The V gene end was trimmed by 8 bases and the J gene end by 9 bases; junction bases not matched to a gene: 14. Time point described: pre-treatment baseline. One draw preceded checkpoint blockade; another followed its first cycle at week 3. A fixed DNA input of about 320 ng was used per bulk PBMC sample. Profiled with immunoSEQ multiplex PCR; TCRdb holds only in-frame clones, not every one. The data show about 16,000 clones, roughly nine tenths seen once. This chain links TRBV5-1 with TRBJ2-1; 10 nucleotides match TRBD2. This receptor was taken from a human donor with melanoma. The sequences come from blood, collected from a patient treated with checkpoint blockade. The CDR3 protein is CASLSGGGSKGEQFF. Here the CDR3 DNA reads TGCGCCAGTCTGAGCGGGGGGGGCTCCAAGGGTGAGCAGTTCTTC.